This note documents a single T cell receptor beta chain sequence. This record belongs to a study of blood T cell repertoires in COVID-19. For the study at large: Samples came from the United States, Italy and Spain, spanning acute and convalescent COVID-19. T cells, B-cell-depleted T cells, or PBMCs provided the cDNA or gDNA that served as material.

Profiled with immunoSEQ multiplex PCR; TCRdb holds only in-frame clones, not every one. This sample carries approximately 150,000 clones, roughly 88% of them seen once, and the ten largest clones take roughly 28%. The sequenced material came from peripheral blood. The sequence derives from a human donor in a cohort sampled during active COVID-19.

CDR3 protein: CASSFLLETQYF. CDR3 sequence (DNA): TGTGCCAGCAGCTTTTTATTAGAGACCCAGTACTTC. The V and J genes are TRBV7-9 and TRBJ2-5; D remains unclear. Between the trimmed V and J ends, which lost 3 bases and 4 bases, there was a span of 6 bases. Germline V gene lookup returns CDR1 SEHNR and CDR2 FQNEAQ (reference sequence). This CDR3 comprises 12 residues.